This T cell receptor (beta chain) was identified in a study of CD8 T cells in ankylosing spondylitis. MiXCR, run by TCRdb on the 5' RACE reads, gives a single entry per CDR3 protein. Of 250,000 to 300,000 distinct CDR3 sequences in the sample, 15% to 20% were seen once. Only a few counts were recorded for this clonotype. Antigen: not known. The study, taken as a whole, reports: Matched ankylosing spondylitis synovial fluid reportedly showed significant enrichment of disease-linked clones.

The CDR3 runs 16 residues. Germline-derived CDR1 and CDR2 are MNHEY and SVGAGI. V lost 2 bases to trimming and J lost 4 bases; unmatched junction nucleotides: 6. Sequences were obtained from blood, either unsorted or a sorted T cell fraction (not recorded which). The sequence came from a male donor with ankylosing spondylitis or in good health (not recorded which). The chain recombines TRBV6-5 with TRBJ2-1; 9 bases line up with TRBD2. The CDR3 DNA is TGTGCCAGCAGTTACCGGGCTAGCGGGATTTACAATGAGCAGTTCTTC. It specifies CASSYRASGIYNEQFF.